This record concerns one T cell receptor (beta chain) sequence. The data originate from a study of blood T cell repertoires in COVID-19. Whole-study context: Samples representing acute and convalescent COVID-19 were sourced from the United States, Italy and Spain. The analysed material was cDNA or gDNA that came from T cells, B-cell-depleted T cells, or PBMCs.

Trimming cost V 3 bases and J 3 bases, with 12 bases left between them. The CDR3 has 13 amino acids. Germline-derived CDR1 and CDR2 are DFQATT and SNEGSKA (reference sequence). Method: immunoSEQ multiplex PCR; TCRdb's copy keeps in-frame clones and lacks some. The table shows approximately 270,000 clones, with 86% occurring only once. Participant age was roughly 18 to 95 years, and participants resided in around 24 US areas. Cohort 3 recovered donors had two negative PCRs, clearance, or symptom resolution. The origin of this receptor is a middle-aged man who had recovered from COVID-19. Sequenced sample: PBMCs or T cells enriched from blood (not recorded which). The chain links TRBV20-1 to TRBJ2-7; tentatively, D is TRBD2 (6 bases). The CDR3 spells CSASSGVDYEQYF. The CDR3 DNA follows: TGCAGTGCTAGTAGCGGAGTGGACTACGAGCAGTACTTC.